These T cell receptor beta chains were read from a single sample in a study of cytomegalovirus exposure and HLA in healthy donors. Clones were read by immunoSEQ multiplex PCR, and TCRdb kept only the in-frame ones, dropping some. This sample yields about 200,000 clones, of which around nine tenths are seen a single time; approximately 0.31% belongs to the top ten. Material for sequencing was PBMCs. These TCRs come from a woman in her thirties in good health and CMV-seronegative. Each CDR3 is given with its conserved first and last residue. The D gene is left open where the match is weak.

TRBD2	TRBV2	TRBJ2-1	CASQLREEGQFF	TGTGCCAGCCAGTTGCGGGAGGAGGGGCAGTTCTTC
TRBD2	TRBV4-1	TRBJ2-3	CASSQDRGLAHGTQYF	TGCGCCAGCAGCCAAGATAGAGGACTAGCGCATGGCACGCAGTATTTT
.	TRBV5-1	TRBJ2-2	CASSLGGENTGELFF	TGCGCCAGCAGCTTGGGAGGCGAAAACACCGGGGAGCTGTTTTTT
.	TRBV19	TRBJ2-1	CASSIRQGREFF	TGTGCCAGTAGTATAAGACAGGGGAGGGAGTTCTTC
TRBD1	TRBV7-3	TRBJ1-6	CATGQSHNSPLHF	TGTGCCACGGGACAGAGCCATAATTCACCCCTCCACTTT
.	TRBV6-5	TRBJ2-1	CASSPLSGEQFF	TGTGCCAGCAGCCCGCTAAGCGGCGAGCAGTTCTTC
TRBD1	TRBV2	TRBJ2-7	CATTGLGQSTYEQYF	TGTGCCACTACCGGCCTGGGACAGAGTACCTACGAGCAGTACTTC
.	TRBV6-1	TRBJ1-5	CASSETGVQPQHF	TGTGCCAGCAGTGAAACGGGAGTACAGCCCCAGCATTTT
.	TRBV11-2	TRBJ2-7	CASSFVSHYEQYF	TGTGCCAGCAGCTTTGTTTCCCACTACGAGCAGTACTTC
TRBD1	TRBV28	TRBJ1-6	CASSLEGQGREALHF	TGTGCCAGCAGTTTGGAGGGACAGGGGAGGGAGGCCCTCCACTTT
TRBD1	TRBV7-9	TRBJ2-7	CASSLGFSPQGASYEQYF	TGTGCCAGCAGCTTAGGCTTTTCTCCACAGGGGGCTTCCTACGAGCAGTACTTC
TRBD1	TRBV7-8	TRBJ2-7	CASSWDRLEQYF	TGTGCCAGCAGCTGGGACAGGCTGGAGCAGTACTTC
.	TRBV5-4	TRBJ2-2	CASSRKTGALNTGELFF	TGTGCCAGCAGCCGGAAGACTGGAGCCTTAAACACCGGGGAGCTGTTTTTT
.	TRBV14	TRBJ2-5	CASSQVGQQETQYF	TGTGCCAGCAGCCAAGTCGGACAGCAAGAGACCCAGTACTTC
TRBD1	TRBV11-2	TRBJ2-3	CASSSPAARTGGSIDTQYF	TGTGCCAGCAGCTCCCCAGCGGCCCGGACAGGGGGTAGTATAGATACGCAGTATTTT